A selection of T cell receptor beta chains follows, all from one sample in a study of blood T cell repertoires in COVID-19. The table came from immunoSEQ multiplex PCR; TCRdb's copy has only in-frame clones and leaves some out. The repertoire holds 450,000 to 500,000 clones, with approximately 86% as singletons. The specimen sequenced was PBMCs or T cells enriched from blood (not recorded which). The receptors here all came from a woman aged 60-75 years who had recovered from COVID-19. Both conserved end residues are trimmed from each CDR3.

j_call v_call cdr3_aa
TRBJ2-3 TRBV28 ASSSGWRSTDTQY
TRBJ2-3 TRBV24-1 ATSDLGRGTDTQY
TRBJ1-4 TRBV3-1/TRBV3-2 ASSQLNGRTNEKLF
TRBJ2-3 TRBV30 ACPGERGGPDTQY
TRBJ2-1 TRBV2 ASGLGGGNEQF
TRBJ2-3 TRBV2 ASSMSEYDTQY
TRBJ2-2 TRBV2 ASNWVSGTGELF
TRBJ1-5 TRBV6-5 ASSLGQGNNQPQH
TRBJ2-2 TRBV7-2 ASSNPGLNTGELF
TRBJ1-2 TRBV15 ATSRDSGYGYT
TRBJ1-2 TRBV9 ASSSGTGEYGYT
TRBJ2-3 TRBV28 AISGGGTDTQY
TRBJ2-1 TRBV3-1/TRBV3-2 ASSRTRDLIYNEQF
TRBJ2-1 TRBV24-1 ATSDLGGFNSYNEQF
TRBJ2-7 TRBV6-5 ASSLPGSSYEQY
TRBJ1-2 TRBV27 ASSLKGVGAGYGYT
TRBJ2-3 TRBV29-1 SGTGVQDTQY
TRBJ1-1 TRBV6-5 ASSYQGQANTEAF
TRBJ1-2 TRBV21-1 ASTKGGRSTYGYT
TRBJ2-7 TRBV5-1 ASSSDISYEQY
TRBJ2-7 TRBV7-9 ASSLGGLYEQY
TRBJ2-3 TRBV18 ASSPQTGRTDTQY
TRBJ1-4 TRBV9 ASSVGGLGGEKLF
TRBJ2-3 TRBV10-3 AIRSSTSGGEY
TRBJ1-1 TRBV30 ACDFMTGLMNTEAF
TRBJ2-2 TRBV9 ASSPRNLHRELF
TRBJ1-5 TRBV6-5 ASSRTGSNQPQH
TRBJ1-4 TRBV7-8 ASSRRFLPNEKLF
TRBJ2-5 TRBV4-1 ASSQPGAGRGETQY
TRBJ2-1 TRBV2 ASRYNRGGRNEQF
TRBJ2-3 TRBV9 ASSVASGGALGTDTQY
TRBJ2-7 TRBV12-3/TRBV12-4 ASSQYGSYEQY
TRBJ2-6 TRBV5-1 ASSLVEGGGANVLT
TRBJ2-2 TRBV7-7 ASSYSTGGTGELF
TRBJ1-1 TRBV30 AWSSDRGREAF
TRBJ1-6 TRBV7-2 ASSRQGLENSPLH
TRBJ2-2 TRBV11-2 ASSLRQVNTGELF
TRBJ2-2 TRBV7-7 ASSRTFANTGELF
TRBJ2-2 TRBV11-3 ASRSGQAVERFSTGELF
TRBJ1-6 TRBV19 ASSPTGGWGSPLH
TRBJ1-2 TRBV18 ASSPGTGGGRNYGYT
TRBJ1-1 TRBV2 ASSPRVGRTNTEAF
TRBJ1-5 TRBV19 ASNDRKNQPQH
TRBJ1-5 TRBV28 ASSSFRTLEPQH
TRBJ2-1 TRBV2 ASSEEGNEQF
TRBJ1-2 TRBV10-2 ASSELGQVVYGYT
TRBJ2-1 TRBV30 AWNRASYNEQF
TRBJ1-5 TRBV12-5 ASGLVLGAGNQPQH
TRBJ1-1 TRBV20-1 SATGATEAF
TRBJ2-3 TRBV2 ASSWGLAGDTQY
TRBJ1-2 TRBV27 ASSLWPGVQDGYT